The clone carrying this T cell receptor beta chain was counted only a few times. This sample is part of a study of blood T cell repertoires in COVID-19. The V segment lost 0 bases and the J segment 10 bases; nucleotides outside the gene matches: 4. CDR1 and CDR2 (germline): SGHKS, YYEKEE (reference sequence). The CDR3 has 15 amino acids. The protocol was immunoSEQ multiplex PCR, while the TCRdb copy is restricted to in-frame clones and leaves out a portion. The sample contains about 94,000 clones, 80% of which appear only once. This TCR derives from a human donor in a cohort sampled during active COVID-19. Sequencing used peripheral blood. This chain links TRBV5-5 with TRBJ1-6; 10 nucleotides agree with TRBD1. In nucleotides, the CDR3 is TGTGCCAGCAGCTTGGTGGGGACAGGGGAATCACCCCTCCACTTT. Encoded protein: CASSLVGTGESPLHF.